What follows describes a single T cell receptor (beta chain). The antigen is undetermined. This CDR3 region has 15 residues. The V end lost 7 bases, the J end lost 4 bases, and 19 bases lay between the germline ends. The V gene's germline CDR1 is MNHEY and CDR2 SMNVEV (reference sequence). The repertoire was sequenced with immunoSEQ multiplex PCR; TCRdb's copy has only in-frame clones and lacks some. The data contain hundreds of thousands of clones, about two thirds of them singletons. The source of the sample is a study of shared clonotypes between healthy human individuals. Regarding the study as a whole: Collection of samples was limited to blood; tissue repertoires likely differ. Richness estimates generally favored naive over memory subsets.

This sequence joins TRBV27 and TRBJ1-2; perhaps TRBD1 as D (5 bases). Sequenced sample: memory CD4+ T cells sorted from blood. Documented subset: CD45RA-negative fraction. This TCR derives from a woman aged 25 to 39 in good health. The CDR3 reads CASKPTGGNLYGYTF. CDR3 DNA: TGTGCCAGCAAACCCACAGGCGGCAACCTCTATGGCTACACCTTC.